The source of this T cell receptor beta chain is a study of cytomegalovirus exposure and HLA in healthy donors. This clone was counted once. A multiplex PCR was run with 60 Vbeta primers and 13 Jbeta primers. The data were produced by immunoSEQ multiplex PCR, yet TCRdb's version contains in-frame clones alone and is incomplete. The table includes more than 200,000 clones, 85% to 90% detected once. V shed 4 bases, J shed 3 bases, and the junction held 3 bases outside the gene matches. The germline V gene encodes CDR1 SGHVS and CDR2 FQNEAQ. The CDR3 has 14 amino acids. Sample: PBMCs. The chain combines TRBV7-8 with TRBJ1-1, with 9 positions matching TRBD1. The clonotype originates from a human donor in good health. DNA for the CDR3: TGTGCCAGCAGCTCGGGACAGGGATACACTGAAGCTTTCTTT. The encoded protein is CASSSGQGYTEAFF.